This T cell receptor beta chain originates from a study of T-cell memory formation after mild COVID-19. This clonotype turned up a few times. Each CDR3 protein gets one entry after TCRdb re-called the 5' RACE reads with MiXCR. The data show about 420,000 distinct CDR3 sequences, about 25% seen once. J lost 9 bases, V lost 4 bases, and 9 bases had no gene match. Germline V CDR1 and CDR2: GTSNPN, SVGIG (reference sequence). This CDR3 is 13 amino acids long. Sequenced sample: PBMCs or a T cell subset sorted from them (not recorded which). The sequence was collected from an adult woman who had mild COVID-19 (a few samples of this study predate the infection). Cell type and time point are not known. The chain combines TRBV30 with TRBJ2-1; TRBD1 agrees at 7 bases. The CDR3 is CAWTGTAMSEQFF. DNA of the CDR3: TGTGCCTGGACCGGGACAGCTATGTCTGAGCAGTTCTTC. Full variable domain (outside the CDR3, taken from reference TRBV30 and TRBJ2-1): SQTIHQWPATLVQPVGSPLSLECTVEGTSNPNLYWYRQAAGRGLQLLFYSVGIGQISSEVPQNLSASRPQDRQFILSSKKLLLSDSGFYLCAWTGTAMSEQFFGPGTRLTVL.